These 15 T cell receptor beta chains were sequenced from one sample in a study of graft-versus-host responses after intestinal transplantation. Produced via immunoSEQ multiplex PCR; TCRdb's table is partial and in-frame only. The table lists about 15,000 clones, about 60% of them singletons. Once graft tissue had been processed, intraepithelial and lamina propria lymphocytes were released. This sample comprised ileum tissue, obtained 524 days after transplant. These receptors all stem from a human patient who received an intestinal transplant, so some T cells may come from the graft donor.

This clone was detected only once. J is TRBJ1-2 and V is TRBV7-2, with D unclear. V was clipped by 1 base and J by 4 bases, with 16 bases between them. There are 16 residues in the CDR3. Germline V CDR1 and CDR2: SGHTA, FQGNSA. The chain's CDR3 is CASSLVPSGYPYGYTF. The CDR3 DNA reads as TGTGCCAGCAGCTTAGTCCCCTCAGGCTACCCCTATGGCTACACCTTC.

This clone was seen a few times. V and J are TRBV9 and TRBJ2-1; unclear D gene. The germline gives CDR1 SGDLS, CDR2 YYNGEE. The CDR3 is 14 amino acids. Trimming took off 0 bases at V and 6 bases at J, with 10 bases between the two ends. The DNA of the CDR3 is TGTGCCAGCAGCGTAGCGGGTTTCCCCAATGAGCAGTTCTTC. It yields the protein CASSVAGFPNEQFF.

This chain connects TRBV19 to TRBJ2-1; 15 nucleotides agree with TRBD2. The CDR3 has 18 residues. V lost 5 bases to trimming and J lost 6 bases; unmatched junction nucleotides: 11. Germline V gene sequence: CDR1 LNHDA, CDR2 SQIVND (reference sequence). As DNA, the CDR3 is TGTGCCAGTAGTCCCGGACTAGCGGGGGGGCCGGTTGGCAATGAGCAGTTCTTC. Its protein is CASSPGLAGGPVGNEQFF.

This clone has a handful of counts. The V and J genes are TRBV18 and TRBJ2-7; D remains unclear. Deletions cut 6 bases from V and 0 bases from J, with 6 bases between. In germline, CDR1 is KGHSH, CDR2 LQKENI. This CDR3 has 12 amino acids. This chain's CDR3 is CASSHSSYEQYF. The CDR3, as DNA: TGTGCCAGCTCCCACAGCTCCTACGAGCAGTACTTC.

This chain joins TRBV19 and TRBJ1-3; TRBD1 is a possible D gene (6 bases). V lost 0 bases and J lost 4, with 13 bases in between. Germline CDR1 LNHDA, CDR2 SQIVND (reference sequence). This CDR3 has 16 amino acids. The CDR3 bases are TGTGCCAGTAGTATAGATAACAGGGTAGCCGGAAACACCATATATTTT. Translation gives CASSIDNRVAGNTIYF.

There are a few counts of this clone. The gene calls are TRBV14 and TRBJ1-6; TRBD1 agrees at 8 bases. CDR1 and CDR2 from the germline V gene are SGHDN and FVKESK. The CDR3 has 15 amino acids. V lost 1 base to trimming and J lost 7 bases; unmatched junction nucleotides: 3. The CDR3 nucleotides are TGTGCCAGCAGCCAAGGACAGGGGAAAAATTCACCCCTCCACTTT. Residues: CASSQGQGKNSPLHF.

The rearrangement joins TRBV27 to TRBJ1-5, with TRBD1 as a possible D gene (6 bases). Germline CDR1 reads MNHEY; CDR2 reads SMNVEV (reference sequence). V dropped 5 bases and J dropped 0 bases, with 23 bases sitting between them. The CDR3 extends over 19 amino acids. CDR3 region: CASSPLPPGALDSNQPQHF. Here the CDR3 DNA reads TGTGCCAGCAGTCCCCTTCCCCCAGGGGCCCTAGATAGCAATCAGCCCCAGCATTTT.

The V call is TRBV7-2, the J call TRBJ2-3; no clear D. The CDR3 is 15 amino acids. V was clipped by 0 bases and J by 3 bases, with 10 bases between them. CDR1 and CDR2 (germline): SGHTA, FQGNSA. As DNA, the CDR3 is TGTGCCAGCAGCTTAGCTAGCCCCCTAACAGATACGCAGTATTTT. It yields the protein CASSLASPLTDTQYF.

CDR3 in DNA: TGTGCCAGCAGTCTCGGACAGGTTGAGGGTCAGCCCCAGCATTTT. It specifies CASSLGQVEGQPQHF. The chain employs TRBV27 and TRBJ1-5, with TRBD1 identical over 7 bases. Germline V gene data show CDR1 as MNHEY and CDR2 as SMNVEV (reference sequence). After removal of 5 bases from V and 6 bases from J, the junction contained 10 bases not matched to a gene. The CDR3 consists of 15 residues.

CDR3 nucleotide sequence: TGTGCCAGCAGCTTATTCATCCGGGACAGGCGCTACGAGCAGTACTTC. This encodes CASSLFIRDRRYEQYF. The V gene is TRBV5-6, the J gene TRBJ2-7, with 8 nucleotides matching TRBD1. The junction had 10 bases not matched to a gene; V was cut back by 2 bases and J by 3 bases. Germline CDR1 reads SGHDT; CDR2 reads YYEEEE. This CDR3 is built from 16 residues.

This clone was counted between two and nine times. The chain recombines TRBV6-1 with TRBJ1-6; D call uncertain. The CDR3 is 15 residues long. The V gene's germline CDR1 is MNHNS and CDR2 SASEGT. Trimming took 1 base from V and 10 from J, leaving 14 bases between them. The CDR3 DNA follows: TGTGCCAGCAGTGAAGTGGAGGGTTTAAGGTCACCCCTCCACTTT. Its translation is CASSEVEGLRSPLHF.

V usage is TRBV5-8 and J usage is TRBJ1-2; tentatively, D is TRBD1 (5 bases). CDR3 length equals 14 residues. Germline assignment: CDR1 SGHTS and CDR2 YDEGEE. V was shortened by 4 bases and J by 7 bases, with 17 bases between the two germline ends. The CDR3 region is CASSENAGLSGYTF. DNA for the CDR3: TGTGCCAGCAGCGAAAATGCAGGGTTAAGTGGCTACACCTTC.

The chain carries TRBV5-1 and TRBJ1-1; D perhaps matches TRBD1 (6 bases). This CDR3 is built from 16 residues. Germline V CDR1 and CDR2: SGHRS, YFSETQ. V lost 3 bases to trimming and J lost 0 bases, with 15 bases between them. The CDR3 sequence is CASSSGPTGLNTEAFF. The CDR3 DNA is TGCGCCAGCAGCTCGGGGCCCACAGGGTTGAACACTGAAGCTTTCTTT.

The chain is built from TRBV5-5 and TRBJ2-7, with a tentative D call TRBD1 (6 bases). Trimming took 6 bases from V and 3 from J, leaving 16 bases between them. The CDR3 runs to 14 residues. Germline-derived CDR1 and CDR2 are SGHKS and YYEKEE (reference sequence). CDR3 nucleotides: TGTGCCAGCACCGGGGACACCCTACTCTACGAGCAGTACTTC. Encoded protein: CASTGDTLLYEQYF.

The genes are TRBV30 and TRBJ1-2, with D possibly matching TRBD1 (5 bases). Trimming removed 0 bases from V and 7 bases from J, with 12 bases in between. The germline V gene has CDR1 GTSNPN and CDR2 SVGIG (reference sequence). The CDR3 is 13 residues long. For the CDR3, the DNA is TGTGCCTGGAGTGTACCAAGTAGGGGTGGCTACACCTTC. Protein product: CAWSVPSRGGYTF.